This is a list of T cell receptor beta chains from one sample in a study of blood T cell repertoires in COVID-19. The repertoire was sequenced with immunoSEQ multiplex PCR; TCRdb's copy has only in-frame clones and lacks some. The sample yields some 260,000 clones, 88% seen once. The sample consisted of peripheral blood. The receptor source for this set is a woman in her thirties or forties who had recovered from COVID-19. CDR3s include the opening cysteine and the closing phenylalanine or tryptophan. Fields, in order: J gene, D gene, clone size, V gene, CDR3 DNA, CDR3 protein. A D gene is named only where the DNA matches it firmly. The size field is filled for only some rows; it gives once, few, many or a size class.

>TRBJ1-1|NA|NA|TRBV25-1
TGTGCCAGCAGCGGGGGGGTAGGAGTGAACACTGAAGCTTTCTTT
CASSGGVGVNTEAFF
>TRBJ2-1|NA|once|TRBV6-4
TGTGCCAGCAGTGACTTAGGGGGGGCTAACTACAATGAGCAGTTCTTC
CASSDLGGANYNEQFF
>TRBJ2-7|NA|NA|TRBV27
TGTGCCAGCAGTTTTGGGAGGCCCGTCTCCTACGAGCAGTACTTC
CASSFGRPVSYEQYF
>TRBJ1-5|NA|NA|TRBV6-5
TGTGCCAGCAGTTACTCTGCAGGGGAAAGGCCCCAGCATTTT
CASSYSAGERPQHF
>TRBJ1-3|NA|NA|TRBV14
TGTGCCAGCAGCCAACTCACGACCTGGGGGACTTCTGGAAACACCATATATTTT
CASSQLTTWGTSGNTIYF
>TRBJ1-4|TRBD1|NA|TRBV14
TGTGCCAGCAGCCAAGTTACAGGGGGCGCTTGGGAAAAACTGTTTTTT
CASSQVTGGAWEKLFF
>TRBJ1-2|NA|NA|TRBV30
TGTGCCGCCCAGGGTTCTCCAAACTATGGCTACACCTTC
CAAQGSPNYGYTF
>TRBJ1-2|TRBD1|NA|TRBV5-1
TGCGCCAGCAGCTTGACAGGGGGTGATGGCTATGGCTACACCTTC
CASSLTGGDGYGYTF
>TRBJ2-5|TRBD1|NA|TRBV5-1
TGCGCCAGCAGCCGACGCCCAGGGACAGGGACCTTCCCGGAGACCCAGTACTTC
CASSRRPGTGTFPETQYF
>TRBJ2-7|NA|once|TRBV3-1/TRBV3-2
TGTGCCAGCAGCCCCCCCCGCGGAAGCTCCTACGAGCAGTACTTC
CASSPPRGSSYEQYF
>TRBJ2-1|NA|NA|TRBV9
TGTGCCAGCAGCGTAAGGGGAGGTGTCGTCGATGAGCAGTTCTTC
CASSVRGGVVDEQFF
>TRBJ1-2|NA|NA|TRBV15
TGTGCCACCCGGGGGGGGGCAGGGAACTATGGCTACACCTTC
CATRGGAGNYGYTF
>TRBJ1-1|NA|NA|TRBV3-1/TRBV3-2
TGTGCCACCCATGGGGGCGGGAGCTCTGAAGCTTTCTTT
CATHGGGSSEAFF
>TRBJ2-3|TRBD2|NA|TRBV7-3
TGTGCCAGCAGCTTAACGGGTAGCGGGAGGGCCTCAGATACGCAGTATTTT
CASSLTGSGRASDTQYF
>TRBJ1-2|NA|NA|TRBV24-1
TGTGCCACCAGTGACGGTGGAGGAATCGGCTACACCTTC
CATSDGGGIGYTF
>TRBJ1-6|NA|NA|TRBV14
TGTGCCAGCAGCCAAGACGGCTCCTATAATTCACCCCTCCACTTT
CASSQDGSYNSPLHF
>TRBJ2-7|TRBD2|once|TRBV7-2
TGTGCCAGCAGCCTGGGACTAGCACCCTACGAGCAGTACTTC
CASSLGLAPYEQYF
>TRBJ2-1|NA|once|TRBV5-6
TGTGCCAGCAGCTTTCGGGGCCCGGGGGTCTTC
CASSFRGPGVF
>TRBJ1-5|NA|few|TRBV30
TGTGCCTGGAGTGTAGGGGCAGGCAATCAGCCCCAGCATTTT
CAWSVGAGNQPQHF
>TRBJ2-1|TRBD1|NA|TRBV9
TGTGCCAGCAGCGTCGGGACAGGGGTTGGAGGTGAGCAGTTCTTC
CASSVGTGVGGEQFF
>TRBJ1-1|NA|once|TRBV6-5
TGTGCCAGCAGTTACGCCGCGGGGGGGGCTGAAGCTTTCTTT
CASSYAAGGAEAFF
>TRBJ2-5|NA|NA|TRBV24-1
TGTGCCACCAGTGCCCGACCGGGTAGGGTTGGGAGAGAGACCCAGTACTTC
CATSARPGRVGRETQYF
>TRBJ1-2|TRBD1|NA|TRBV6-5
TGTGCCAGCAGCCAACAGGGGAACTATGGCTACACCTTC
CASSQQGNYGYTF
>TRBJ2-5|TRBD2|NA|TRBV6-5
TGTGCCAGCAGTTACTCCCGGGGGGGAGGGACCCAGTACTTC
CASSYSRGGGTQYF
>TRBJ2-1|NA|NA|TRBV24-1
TGTGCCACCAGTGAAGACGGGGCGGGGAGCTACAATGAGCAGTTCTTC
CATSEDGAGSYNEQFF
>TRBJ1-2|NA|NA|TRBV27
TGTGCCAGCAGCCCCCCCGGGGTCTATGGCTACACCTTC
CASSPPGVYGYTF
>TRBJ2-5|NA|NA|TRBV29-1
TGCAGCGTTGCTTTTTCGGTCCAAGAGACCCAGTACTTC
CSVAFSVQETQYF
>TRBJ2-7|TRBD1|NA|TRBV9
TGTGCCAGCAGCGCCCGACAGGGTCCCTCCTACGAGCAGTACTTC
CASSARQGPSYEQYF
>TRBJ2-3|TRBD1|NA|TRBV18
TGTGCCAGCTCACGTGGACAGGGCACAGATACGCAGTATTTT
CASSRGQGTDTQYF
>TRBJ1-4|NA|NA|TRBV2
TGTGCCAGCAGGTCTCTGGGGCCGAAAGGTGAAAAACTGTTTTTT
CASRSLGPKGEKLFF
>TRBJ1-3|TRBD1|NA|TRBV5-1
TGCGCCAGCAGCTTGGGGCAGGGGGCGTCTGGAAACACCATATATTTT
CASSLGQGASGNTIYF
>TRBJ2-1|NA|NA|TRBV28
TGTGCCAGCAGTTTGGCCCCGAGGTCCTACAATGAGCAGTTCTTC
CASSLAPRSYNEQFF
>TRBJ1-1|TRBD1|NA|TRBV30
TGTGCCTGGAGTGGACAGGGGAGGGACACTGAAGCTTTCTTT
CAWSGQGRDTEAFF
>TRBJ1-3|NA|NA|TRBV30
TGTGCCTGGGGTCCCTCCAGCTCTGGAAACACCATATATTTT
CAWGPSSSGNTIYF
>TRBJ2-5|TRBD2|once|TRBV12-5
TGTGCTAGTGCCCCTGGGGGCGGGAGGTACCAAGAGACCCAGTACTTC
CASAPGGGRYQETQYF
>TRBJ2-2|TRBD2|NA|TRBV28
TGTGCCACCATAGCGGGATGGGGCACCGGGGAGCTGTTTTTT
CATIAGWGTGELFF
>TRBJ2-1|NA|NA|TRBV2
TGTGCCAGCAGTGAGTCTAGAGGTCAGAATGAGCAGTTCTTC
CASSESRGQNEQFF
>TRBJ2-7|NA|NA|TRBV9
TGTGCCAGCAGCGTAATGGAGGTAGCCTACGAGCAGTACTTC
CASSVMEVAYEQYF
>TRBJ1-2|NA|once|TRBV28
TGTGCCAGCAGTTTTTTGGCGGCAGGCTACACCTTC
CASSFLAAGYTF
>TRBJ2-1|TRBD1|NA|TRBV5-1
TGCGCCAGCAGCCCCGGACAGGACTACAATGAGCAGTTCTTC
CASSPGQDYNEQFF
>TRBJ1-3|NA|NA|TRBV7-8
TGTGCCAGCAGCTTCTGGGGAGTCACGGGCCCGGCGCCCTCTGGAAACACCATATATTTT
CASSFWGVTGPAPSGNTIYF
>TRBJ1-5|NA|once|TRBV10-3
TGTGCCATCAGGGCGACAGGTCCGGGCAATCAGCCCCAGCATTTT
CAIRATGPGNQPQHF
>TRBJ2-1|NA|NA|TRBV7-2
TGTGCCAGCACCAACCTGAGGGTCGGTGAGCAGTTCTTC
CASTNLRVGEQFF
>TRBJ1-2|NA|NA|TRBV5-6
TGTGCCAGCAGCTTGCCAGGGGTCACCTATGGCTACACCTTC
CASSLPGVTYGYTF
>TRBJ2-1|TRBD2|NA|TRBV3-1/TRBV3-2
TGTGCCAGCAGCCGGGGACTAGGTGGCTACAATGAGCAGTTCTTC
CASSRGLGGYNEQFF
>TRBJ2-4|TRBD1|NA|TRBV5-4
TGTGCCAGCAGCCTACTGACTCCGGACAGGTCTGGCGTTCAGTACTTC
CASSLLTPDRSGVQYF
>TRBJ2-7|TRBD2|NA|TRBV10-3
TGTGCCCCATCTTGGGGGGGTTGCGGGGCCTACGAGCAGTACTTC
CAPSWGGCGAYEQYF
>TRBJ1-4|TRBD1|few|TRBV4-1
TGCGCCAGCAGCCGGCAGGGGGAAGAAAAACTGTTTTTT
CASSRQGEEKLFF
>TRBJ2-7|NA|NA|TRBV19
TGTGCCAGTAGTCCCGTCGGAGGAGGTGTGTACGAGCAGTACTTC
CASSPVGGGVYEQYF
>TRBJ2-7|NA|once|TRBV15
TGTGCCACCAGCAGAATCAGCAGGTACTCCTACGAGCAGTACTTC
CATSRISRYSYEQYF